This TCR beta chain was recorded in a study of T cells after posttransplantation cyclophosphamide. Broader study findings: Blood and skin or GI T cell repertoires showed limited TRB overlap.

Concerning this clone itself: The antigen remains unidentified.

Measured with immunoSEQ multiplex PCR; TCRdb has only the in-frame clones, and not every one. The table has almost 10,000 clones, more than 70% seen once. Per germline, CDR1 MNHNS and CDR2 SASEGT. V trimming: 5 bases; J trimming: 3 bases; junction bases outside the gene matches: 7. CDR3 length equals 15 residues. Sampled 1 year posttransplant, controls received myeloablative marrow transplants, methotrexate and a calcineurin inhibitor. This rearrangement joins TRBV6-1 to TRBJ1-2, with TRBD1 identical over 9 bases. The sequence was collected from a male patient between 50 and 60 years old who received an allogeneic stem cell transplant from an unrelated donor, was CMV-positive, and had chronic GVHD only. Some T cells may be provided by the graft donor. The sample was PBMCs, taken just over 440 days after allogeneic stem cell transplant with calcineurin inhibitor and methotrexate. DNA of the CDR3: TGTGCCAGCAGTCTCGGACAGGGGCTATACTATGGCTACACCTTC. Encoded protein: CASSLGQGLYYGYTF.